One and the same sample provided the 9 T cell receptor beta chains below, sequenced in a study of cytomegalovirus exposure and HLA in healthy donors. The PCR employed 60 Vbeta primers together with 13 Jbeta primers. The data were produced by immunoSEQ multiplex PCR, yet TCRdb's version contains in-frame clones alone and is incomplete. This sample has under 200,000 clones, with under 80% found just once. Material for sequencing was PBMCs. These receptors were obtained from a female donor in good health and CMV-seronegative.

This chain links TRBV4-1 with TRBJ2-1, with TRBD2 matching 9 bases. This CDR3 region has 19 residues. Per germline, CDR1 MGHRA and CDR2 YSYEKL. Trimming took 4 bases from V and 1 from J; bases not matched to a gene: 14. CDR3 nucleotide sequence: TGCGCCAGCAGCCTTAGGGTAGCGGGAGAAATTAAGTCCTACAATGAGCAGTTCTTC. Its translation: CASSLRVAGEIKSYNEQFF.

A note on this clone: The same CDR3 arises from other DNA sequences in this sample as well. Here the CDR3 reads CASSVGQGNTEAFF. The CDR3 coding sequence is TGCGCCAGCAGCGTCGGACAGGGGAACACTGAAGCTTTCTTT. The chain links TRBV5-1 to TRBJ1-1, with 8 positions matching TRBD1. V lost 4 bases, J lost 1 base, and 3 bases stayed unmatched. The CDR3 is 14 amino acids. Germline CDR1 is SGHRS and CDR2 is YFSETQ.

This clone was seen a handful of times. V and J are TRBV5-6 and TRBJ2-7; 8 bases map to TRBD2. This CDR3 spans 14 amino acids. The V gene's germline CDR1 is SGHDT and CDR2 YYEEEE. V lost 1 base to trimming and J lost 3 bases; unmatched junction nucleotides: 3. In nucleotides, the CDR3 is TGTGCCAGCAGCTTGACTAGCGGACACTACGAGCAGTACTTC. Residues: CASSLTSGHYEQYF.

This clone was found a few times. This chain links TRBV28 with TRBJ1-1; D gene ambiguous. CDR1 and CDR2 (germline): MDHEN, SYDVKM. Trimming pared 5 bases from V and 4 bases from J, leaving 8 bases between. The CDR3 length is 12 residues. CDR3 sequence: CASSPRGTEAFF. The CDR3 region has the DNA TGTGCCAGCAGTCCCCGGGGCACTGAAGCTTTCTTT.

The chain combines TRBV20-1 with TRBJ2-5; TRBD1 is a possible D gene (5 bases). The CDR3 consists of 10 residues. The V end was cut by 5 bases, the J end by 5 bases, with 6 bases between. The germline V gene encodes CDR1 DFQATT and CDR2 SNEGSKA (reference sequence). The CDR3 spells CSAGAETQYF. Here the CDR3 DNA reads TGCAGTGCTGGGGCTGAGACCCAGTACTTC.

The rearrangement uses TRBV5-5 and TRBJ1-4; TRBD1 is a possible D gene (5 bases). Germline V CDR1 and CDR2: SGHKS, YYEKEE (reference sequence). The CDR3 loop spans 15 amino acids. V was trimmed by 4 bases and J by 5 bases, leaving 15 bases between them. The CDR3 is CASSSNRIGNEKLFF. The CDR3 coding sequence is TGTGCCAGCAGCAGTAACAGGATCGGCAATGAAAAACTGTTTTTT.

The chain uses TRBV7-9 and TRBJ1-1; TRBD1 is a possible D gene (5 bases). CDR1 SEHNR and CDR2 FQNEAQ come from the germline V gene (reference sequence). The CDR3 has 15 amino acids. Trimming shortened V by 10 bases and J by 1 base, and 19 bases separated the two germline ends. The CDR3 DNA follows: TGTGCCACCCCCCTGGGGGGGTCTCAGAACACTGAAGCTTTCTTT. Protein product: CATPLGGSQNTEAFF.

The V and J genes are TRBV28 and TRBJ1-6; a possible D gene is TRBD1 (6 bases). The ends were cut back, 6 bases at V and 7 bases at J, with 16 bases in the middle. The CDR3 has 15 amino acids. CDR1 and CDR2 (germline): MDHEN, SYDVKM. CDR3: CASRTTGWLNSPLHF. The CDR3, as DNA: TGTGCCAGCAGGACCACAGGGTGGTTGAATTCACCCCTCCACTTT.

The J gene is TRBJ1-4, the V gene TRBV28, with 10 positions matching TRBD1. Looked up from germline, CDR1 is MDHEN and CDR2 is SYDVKM. Trimming removed 5 bases from V and 7 bases from J; junction bases left unmatched: 13. CDR3 length: 17 residues. The CDR3 sequence: CASSPTLTGGASEKLFF. CDR3 in DNA: TGTGCCAGCAGTCCAACCCTGACAGGGGGCGCGAGTGAAAAACTGTTTTTT.